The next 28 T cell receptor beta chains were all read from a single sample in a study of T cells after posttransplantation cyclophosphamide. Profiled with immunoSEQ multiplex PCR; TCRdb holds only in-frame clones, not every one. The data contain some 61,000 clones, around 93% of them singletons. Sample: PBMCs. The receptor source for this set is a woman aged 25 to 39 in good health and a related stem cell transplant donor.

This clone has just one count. CDR3 loop: CASSAGLAGGFSTDTQYF. The CDR3 DNA follows: TGTGCCAGCAGTGCAGGACTAGCGGGGGGATTTAGCACAGATACGCAGTATTTT. The genes are TRBV6-1 and TRBJ2-3; 14 nucleotides line up with TRBD2. Per germline, CDR1 MNHNS and CDR2 SASEGT. J lost 0 bases, V lost 4 bases, and 6 bases had no gene match. CDR3 length equals 18 residues.

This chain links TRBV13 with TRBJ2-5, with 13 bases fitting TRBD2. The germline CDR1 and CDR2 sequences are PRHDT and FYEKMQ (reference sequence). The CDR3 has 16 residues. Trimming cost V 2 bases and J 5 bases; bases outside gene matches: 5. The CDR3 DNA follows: TGTGCCAGCAGCTTACGGACTAGCGGGGGATGGGAGACCCAGTACTTC. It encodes CASSLRTSGGWETQYF.

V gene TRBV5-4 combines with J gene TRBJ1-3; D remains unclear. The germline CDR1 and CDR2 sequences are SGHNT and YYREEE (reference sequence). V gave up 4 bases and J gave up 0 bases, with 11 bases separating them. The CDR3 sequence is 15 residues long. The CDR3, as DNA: TGTGCCAGCAGCGCCATGACTAGCTCTGGAAACACCATATATTTT. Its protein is CASSAMTSSGNTIYF.

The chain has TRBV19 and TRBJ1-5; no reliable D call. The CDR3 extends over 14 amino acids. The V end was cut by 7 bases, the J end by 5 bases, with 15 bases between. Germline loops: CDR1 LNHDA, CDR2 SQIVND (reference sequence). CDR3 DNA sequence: TGTGCCAGTACGGAGGGCTGGGCGCATCAGCCCCAGCATTTT. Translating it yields CASTEGWAHQPQHF.

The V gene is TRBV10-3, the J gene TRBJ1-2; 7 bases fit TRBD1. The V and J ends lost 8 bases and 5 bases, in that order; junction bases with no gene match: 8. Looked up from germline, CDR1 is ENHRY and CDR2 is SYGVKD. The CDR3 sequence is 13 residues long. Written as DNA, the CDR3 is TGTGCCATCGATACGACAGGGAATTATGGCTACACCTTC. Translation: CAIDTTGNYGYTF.

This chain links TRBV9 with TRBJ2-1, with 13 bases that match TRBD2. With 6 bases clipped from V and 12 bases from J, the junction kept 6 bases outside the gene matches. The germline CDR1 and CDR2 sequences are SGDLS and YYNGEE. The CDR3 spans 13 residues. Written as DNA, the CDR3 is TGTGCCAGCACGGGCACTAGCGGGGGGGCGCAGTTCTTC. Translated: CASTGTSGGAQFF.

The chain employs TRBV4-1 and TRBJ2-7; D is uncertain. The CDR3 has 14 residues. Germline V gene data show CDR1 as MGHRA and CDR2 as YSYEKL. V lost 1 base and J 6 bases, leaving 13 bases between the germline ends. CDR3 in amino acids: CASSQVQDKGEQYF. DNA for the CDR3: TGCGCCAGCAGCCAAGTTCAGGATAAGGGCGAGCAGTACTTC.

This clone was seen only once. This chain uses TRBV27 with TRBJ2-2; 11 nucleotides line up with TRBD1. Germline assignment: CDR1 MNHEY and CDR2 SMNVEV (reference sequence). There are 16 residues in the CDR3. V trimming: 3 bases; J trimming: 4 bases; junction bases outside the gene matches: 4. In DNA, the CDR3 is TGTGCCAGCAGTTTCCTCGGACAGGGGGCCACCGGGGAGCTGTTTTTT. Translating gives CASSFLGQGATGELFF.

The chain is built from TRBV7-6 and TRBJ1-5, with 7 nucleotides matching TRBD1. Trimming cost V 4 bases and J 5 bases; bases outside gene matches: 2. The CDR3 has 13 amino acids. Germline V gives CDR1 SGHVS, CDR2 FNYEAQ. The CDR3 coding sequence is TGTGCCAGCAGCTCACAGGGGCATCAGCCCCAGCATTTT. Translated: CASSSQGHQPQHF.

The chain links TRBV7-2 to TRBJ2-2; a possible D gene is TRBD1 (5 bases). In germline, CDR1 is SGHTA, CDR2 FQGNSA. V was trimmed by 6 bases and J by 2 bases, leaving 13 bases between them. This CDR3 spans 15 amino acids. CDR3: CASRARQTNTGELFF. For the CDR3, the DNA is TGTGCCAGCAGGGCTAGACAGACCAACACCGGGGAGCTGTTTTTT.

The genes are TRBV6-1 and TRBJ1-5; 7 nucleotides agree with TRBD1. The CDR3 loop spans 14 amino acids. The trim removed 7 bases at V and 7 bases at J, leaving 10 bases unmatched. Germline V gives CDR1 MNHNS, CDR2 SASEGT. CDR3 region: CASNRDRAKQPQHF. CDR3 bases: TGTGCCAGCAACCGCGACAGGGCGAAACAGCCCCAGCATTTT.

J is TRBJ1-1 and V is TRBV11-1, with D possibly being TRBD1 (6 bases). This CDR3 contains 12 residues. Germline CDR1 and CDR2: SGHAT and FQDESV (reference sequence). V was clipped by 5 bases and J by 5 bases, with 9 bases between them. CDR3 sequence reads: CASSPRGTEAFF. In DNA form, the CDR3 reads TGTGCCAGCAGCCCAAGGGGGACTGAAGCTTTCTTT.

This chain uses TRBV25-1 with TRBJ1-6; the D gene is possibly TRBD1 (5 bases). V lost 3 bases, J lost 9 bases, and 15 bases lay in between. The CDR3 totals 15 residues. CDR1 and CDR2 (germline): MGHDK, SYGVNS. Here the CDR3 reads CASSEFRRVGSPLHF. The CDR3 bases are TGTGCCAGCAGTGAGTTTCGCAGGGTTGGTTCACCCCTCCACTTT.

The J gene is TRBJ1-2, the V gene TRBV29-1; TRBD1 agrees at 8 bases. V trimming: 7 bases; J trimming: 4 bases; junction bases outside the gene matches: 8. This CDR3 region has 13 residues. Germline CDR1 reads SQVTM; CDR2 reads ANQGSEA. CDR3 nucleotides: TGCAGCGCTGTCGACAGGGGAGGCTATGGCTACACCTTC. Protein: CSAVDRGGYGYTF.

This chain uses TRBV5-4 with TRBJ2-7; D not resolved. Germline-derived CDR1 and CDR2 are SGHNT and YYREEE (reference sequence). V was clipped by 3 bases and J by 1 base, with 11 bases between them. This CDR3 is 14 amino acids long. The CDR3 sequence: CASSSFGVSYEQYF. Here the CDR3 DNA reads TGTGCCAGCAGCTCCTTTGGAGTGTCCTACGAGCAGTACTTC.

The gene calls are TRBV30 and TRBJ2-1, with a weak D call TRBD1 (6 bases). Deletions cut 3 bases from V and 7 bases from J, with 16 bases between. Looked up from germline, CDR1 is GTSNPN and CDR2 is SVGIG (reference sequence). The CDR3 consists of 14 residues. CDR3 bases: TGTGCCTGGAGGGCAGGGGCCCTGGGGAATGAGCAGTTCTTC. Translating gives CAWRAGALGNEQFF. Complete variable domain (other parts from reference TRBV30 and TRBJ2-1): SQTIHQWPATLVQPVGSPLSLECTVEGTSNPNLYWYRQAAGRGLQLLFYSVGIGQISSEVPQNLSASRPQDRQFILSSKKLLLSDSGFYLCAWRAGALGNEQFFGPGTRLTVL.

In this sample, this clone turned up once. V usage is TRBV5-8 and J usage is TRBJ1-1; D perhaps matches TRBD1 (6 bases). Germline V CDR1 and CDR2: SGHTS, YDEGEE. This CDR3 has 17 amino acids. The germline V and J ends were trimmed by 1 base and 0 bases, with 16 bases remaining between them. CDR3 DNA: TGTGCCAGCAGCTTGTGGGGGCGAGGGGATATGAACACTGAAGCTTTCTTT. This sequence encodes CASSLWGRGDMNTEAFF.

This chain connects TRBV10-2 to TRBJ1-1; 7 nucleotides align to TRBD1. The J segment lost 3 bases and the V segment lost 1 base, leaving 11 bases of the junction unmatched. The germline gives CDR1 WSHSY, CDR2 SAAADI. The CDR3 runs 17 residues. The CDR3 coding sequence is TGCGCCAGCAGTGAGTGGGACAGTCTCTGGGGAGACACTGAAGCTTTCTTT. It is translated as CASSEWDSLWGDTEAFF.

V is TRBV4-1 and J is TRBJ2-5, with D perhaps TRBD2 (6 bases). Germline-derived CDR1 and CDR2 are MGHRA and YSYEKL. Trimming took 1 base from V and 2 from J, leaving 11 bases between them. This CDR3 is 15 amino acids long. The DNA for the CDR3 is TGCGCCAGCAGCCAAGCGGGACTTCTTCAAGAGACCCAGTACTTC. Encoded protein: CASSQAGLLQETQYF.

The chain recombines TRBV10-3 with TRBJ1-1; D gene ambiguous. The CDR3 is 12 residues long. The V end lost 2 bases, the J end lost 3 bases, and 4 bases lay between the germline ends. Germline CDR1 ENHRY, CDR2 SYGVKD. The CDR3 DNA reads TGTGCCATCAGTGAGGGATACACTGAAGCTTTCTTT. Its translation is CAISEGYTEAFF.

CDR3 protein: CASSLRQGAPTGELFF. The CDR3 bases are TGTGCCAGCAGCTTGCGACAGGGGGCTCCGACCGGGGAGCTGTTTTTT. The chain uses TRBV7-9 and TRBJ2-2; 10 nucleotides line up with TRBD1. The V segment lost 3 bases and the J segment 5 bases; nucleotides outside the gene matches: 6. CDR3 length: 16 amino acids. Germline V gene lookup returns CDR1 SEHNR and CDR2 FQNEAQ (reference sequence).

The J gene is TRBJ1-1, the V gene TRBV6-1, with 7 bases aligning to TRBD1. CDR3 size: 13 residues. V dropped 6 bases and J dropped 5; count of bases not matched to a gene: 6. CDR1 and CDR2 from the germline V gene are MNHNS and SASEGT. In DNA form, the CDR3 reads TGTGCCAGCAGGCCCGACAGGGTAACTGAAGCTTTCTTT. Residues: CASRPDRVTEAFF.

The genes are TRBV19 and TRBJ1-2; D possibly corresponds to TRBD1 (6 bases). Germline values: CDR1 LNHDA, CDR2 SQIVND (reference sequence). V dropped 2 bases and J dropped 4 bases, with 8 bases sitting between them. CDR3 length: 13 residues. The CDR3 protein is CASSIQGTYGYTF. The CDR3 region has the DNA TGTGCCAGTAGTATACAGGGGACCTATGGCTACACCTTC.

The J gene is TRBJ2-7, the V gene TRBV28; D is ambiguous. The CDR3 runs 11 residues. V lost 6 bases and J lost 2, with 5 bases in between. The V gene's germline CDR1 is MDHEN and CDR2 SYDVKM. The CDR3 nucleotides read TGTGCCAGCAGCCCAGCCTACGAGCAGTACTTC. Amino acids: CASSPAYEQYF.

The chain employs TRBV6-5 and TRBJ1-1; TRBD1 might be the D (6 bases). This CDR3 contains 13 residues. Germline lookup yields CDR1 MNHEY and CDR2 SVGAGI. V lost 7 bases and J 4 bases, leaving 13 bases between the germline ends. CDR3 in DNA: TGTGCCAGCACCCATGACAGGTTCACTGAAGCTTTCTTT. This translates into CASTHDRFTEAFF.

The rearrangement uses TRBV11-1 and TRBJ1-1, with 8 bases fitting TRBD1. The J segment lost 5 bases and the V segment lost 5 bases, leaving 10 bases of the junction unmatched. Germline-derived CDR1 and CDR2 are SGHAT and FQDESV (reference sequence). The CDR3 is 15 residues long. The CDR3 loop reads CASSTRTGLITEAFF. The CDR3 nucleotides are TGTGCCAGCAGCACCAGGACAGGGCTTATAACTGAAGCTTTCTTT. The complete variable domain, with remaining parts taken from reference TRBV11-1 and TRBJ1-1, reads EAEVAQSPRYKITEKSQAVAFWCDPISGHATLYWYRQILGQGPELLVQFQDESVVDDSQLPKDRFSAERLKGVDSTLKIQPAELGDSAMYLCASSTRTGLITEAFFGQGTRLTVV.

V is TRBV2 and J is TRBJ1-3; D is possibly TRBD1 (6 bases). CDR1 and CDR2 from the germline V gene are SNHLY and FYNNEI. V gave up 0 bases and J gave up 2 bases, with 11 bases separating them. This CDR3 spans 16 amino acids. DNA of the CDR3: TGTGCCAGCAGTGAAGCAGGGGGAAGAACTGGAAACACCATATATTTT. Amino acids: CASSEAGGRTGNTIYF.

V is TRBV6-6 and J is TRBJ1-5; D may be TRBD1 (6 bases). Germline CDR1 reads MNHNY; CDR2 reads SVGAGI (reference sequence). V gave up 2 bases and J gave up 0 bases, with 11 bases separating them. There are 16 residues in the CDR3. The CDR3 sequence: CASSYRTVDSNQPQHF. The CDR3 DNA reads TGTGCCAGCAGTTACCGGACAGTTGATAGCAATCAGCCCCAGCATTTT.